The sequence of this T cell receptor beta chain was determined in a study of T-cell memory formation after mild COVID-19. About the study: The TCR clusters were mostly specific to one donor. General study findings and limits: CD4/CD8 balance characterized clones contracting day 15 to 85, and CD4+ skew characterized later expanders.

CDR3 length: 12 residues. Germline V CDR1 and CDR2: ENHRY, SYGVKD. V was shortened by 7 bases and J by 1 base, with 8 bases between the two germline ends. The 5'RACE method, run with constant-segment primers, produced TCR alpha and TCR beta cDNA libraries (carrying sample barcodes and UMIs). TCRdb reprocessed the 5' RACE reads with MiXCR, giving one entry per CDR3 protein. The sample records around 470,000 distinct CDR3 sequences, about 19% being singletons. Notes on this clonotype: The target antigen is unknown.

Material: PBMCs or a T cell subset sorted from them (not recorded which). The receptor was isolated from an adult woman who had mild COVID-19 (a few samples of this study predate the infection). Cell type and time point are not known. The chain recombines TRBV10-3 with TRBJ2-7; the D is unclear. The CDR3 DNA follows: TGTGCCATCATGGACGGTTCCTACGAGCAGTACTTC. Protein sequence: CAIMDGSYEQYF.